The 27 T cell receptor beta chains below all came from one sample that was sequenced in a study of T cell repertoires in cytomegalovirus infection. MiXCR, run by TCRdb on the reads, gives a single entry per CDR3 protein. The sample contains approximately 340,000 distinct CDR3 sequences, around 29% of which appear only once. For these TCRs, the target antigens are not known. The sample was cultured PBMCs, taken from culture after CMV antigen stimulation. The receptors derive from a human donor in good health (CMV status not recorded). Some clones in this sample may be carry-over from other donors' samples.

The chain combines TRBV28 with TRBJ1-1, with D possibly being TRBD1 (6 bases). The V gene's germline CDR1 is MDHEN and CDR2 SYDVKM. This CDR3 has 13 amino acids. Trimming stripped 8 bases from V and 6 bases from J, with 16 bases between. CDR3 in amino acids: CASGRQVPAEAFF. CDR3 DNA: TGTGCCAGCGGCCGACAGGTTCCGGCTGAAGCTTTCTTT.

The chain recombines TRBV9 with TRBJ2-5; the D is unclear. Germline V lookup: CDR1 SGDLS, CDR2 YYNGEE. Trimming shortened V by 0 bases and J by 1 base, and 13 bases separated the two germline ends. This CDR3 has 16 amino acids. The CDR3 nucleotides read TGTGCCAGCAGCGTAGGGGCGATAACGAGCCAAGAGACCCAGTACTTC. Protein: CASSVGAITSQETQYF.

This chain connects TRBV2 to TRBJ1-5; 7 bases are a match to TRBD1. The J segment lost 5 bases and the V segment lost 8 bases, leaving 6 bases of the junction unmatched. Germline assignment: CDR1 SNHLY and CDR2 FYNNEI. The CDR3 runs 13 residues. The CDR3 reads CASHNRGDQPQHF. The CDR3 bases are TGTGCCAGCCATAACAGGGGAGATCAGCCCCAGCATTTT.

The chain couples TRBV28 to TRBJ1-2; no clear D. This CDR3 spans 13 amino acids. Germline V gene sequence: CDR1 MDHEN, CDR2 SYDVKM. V was cut by 6 bases and J by 8 bases, with 16 bases left in between. The CDR3 DNA follows: TGTGCCAGCAGCCCCTTCGAGGTTTGCGGCTACACCTTC. It translates to CASSPFEVCGYTF.

This clonotype was recorded at least ten times. V gene TRBV24-1 combines with J gene TRBJ2-1; D gene unclear. This CDR3 contains 15 residues. The germline CDR1 and CDR2 sequences are KGHDR and SFDVKD. V gave up 5 bases and J gave up 7 bases, with 17 bases separating them. In DNA, the CDR3 is TGTGCCACCAGTGGCGCGCTTCTCAGTAGGAATGAGCAGTTCTTC. It codes for CATSGALLSRNEQFF.

The sample holds many counts of this clonotype. The J gene is TRBJ2-1, the V gene TRBV3-1; no clear D gene. This CDR3 is 14 amino acids long. Germline assignment: CDR1 LGHDT and CDR2 YNNKEL (reference sequence). V was pared by 1 base and J by 5 bases, with 9 bases between. Here the CDR3 reads CASSQVRSNNEQFF. The CDR3 region has the DNA TGTGCCAGCAGCCAAGTCAGGTCAAACAATGAGCAGTTCTTC.

This sequence joins TRBV6-5 and TRBJ2-7; 13 bases map to TRBD2. V shed 4 bases and J 3 bases; nucleotides not matched to a gene: 3. Per the germline V gene, CDR1 is MNHEY and CDR2 is SVGAGI. There are 15 residues in the CDR3. The CDR3 is CASSSTSGGDYEQYF. Here the CDR3 DNA reads TGTGCCAGCAGTTCAACTAGCGGGGGGGACTACGAGCAGTACTTC.

This clonotype was picked up a small number of times. The chain combines TRBV7-6 with TRBJ1-6; TRBD1 agrees at 9 bases. Germline-derived CDR1 and CDR2 are SGHVS and FNYEAQ. Trimming removed 3 bases from V and 7 bases from J; junction bases left unmatched: 4. The CDR3 sequence is 15 residues long. The CDR3 region is CASSFETGGNSPLHF. CDR3 nucleotide sequence: TGTGCCAGCAGCTTCGAAACAGGGGGCAATTCACCCCTCCACTTT.

This clonotype has a single count. The V call is TRBV20-1, the J call TRBJ2-3; 10 nucleotides match TRBD2. Germline-derived CDR1 and CDR2 are DFQATT and SNEGSKA (reference sequence). The junction had 4 bases not matched to a gene; V was cut back by 0 bases and J by 1 base. The CDR3 contains 16 residues. For the CDR3, the DNA is TGCAGTGCTAGAGACTGGCTAGCGGGAGGCACAGATACGCAGTATTTT. This encodes CSARDWLAGGTDTQYF.

A remark on this clonotype: A junction boundary mismatches the germline segment, possibly from a read error. The J gene is TRBJ2-7, the V gene TRBV12-3 or TRBV12-4; D unclear. The CDR3 sequence is 13 residues long. The CDR3 is CASSLGPKSEWNF. CDR3 bases: TGTGCCAGCAGTTTAGGACCGAAGAGCGAGTGGAACTTC.

In this sample, this clonotype turned up a few times. The CDR3 DNA sequence: TGCGCCAGCAGCGTATACAGGGGAAACACTGAAGCTTTCTTT. Translating gives CASSVYRGNTEAFF. The genes are TRBV5-1 and TRBJ1-1, with 7 bases aligning to TRBD1. Germline lookup yields CDR1 SGHRS and CDR2 YFSETQ. The trim removed 4 bases at V and 2 bases at J, leaving 5 bases unmatched. The CDR3 is 14 residues long.

The sample holds many counts of this clonotype. This rearrangement joins TRBV28 to TRBJ2-3; D gene unclear. Germline V gene lookup returns CDR1 MDHEN and CDR2 SYDVKM. The V end was cut by 5 bases, the J end by 0 bases, with 9 bases between. CDR3 length: 14 amino acids. Here the CDR3 DNA reads TGTGCCAGCAGTCGGCAGCCTAGCACAGATACGCAGTATTTT. It yields the protein CASSRQPSTDTQYF. Full variable domain (remainder filled in from reference TRBV28 and TRBJ2-3): DVKVTQSSRYLVKRTGEKVFLECVQDMDHENMFWYRQDPGLGLRLIYFSYDVKMKEKGDIPEGYSVSREKKERFSLILESASTNQTSMYLCASSRQPSTDTQYFGPGTRLTVL.

The CDR3, as DNA: TGTGCCAGCAGTTCCGGGACAGGGGATTATCAGCCCCAGCATTTT. This gives the protein CASSSGTGDYQPQHF. The chain couples TRBV6-1 to TRBJ1-5, with TRBD1 matching 10 bases. The CDR3 loop spans 15 amino acids. V trimming: 5 bases; J trimming: 5 bases; junction bases outside the gene matches: 6. Germline V lookup: CDR1 MNHNS, CDR2 SASEGT.

This chain uses TRBV7-6 with TRBJ1-1; D remains ambiguous. The germline CDR1 and CDR2 sequences are SGHVS and FNYEAQ. V lost 5 bases and J 9 bases, leaving 10 bases between the germline ends. The CDR3 is 11 amino acids. This chain's CDR3 is CASSPLGKAFF. As DNA, the CDR3 is TGTGCCAGCAGCCCCCTAGGAAAAGCTTTCTTT.

The chain recombines TRBV19 with TRBJ2-2; D perhaps matches TRBD2 (6 bases). Between the trimmed V and J ends, which lost 6 bases and 4 bases, there was a span of 6 bases. The CDR3 is made up of 12 amino acids. CDR1 is LNHDA, CDR2 SQIVND, per germline (reference sequence). CDR3: CASRAGTGELFF. DNA of the CDR3: TGTGCCAGTAGAGCGGGCACCGGGGAGCTGTTTTTT.

The V and J genes are TRBV6-4 and TRBJ1-5; unclear D gene. The CDR3 spans 17 residues. Germline CDR1 is MRHNA and CDR2 is SNTAGT. V dropped 2 bases and J dropped 2 bases, with 16 bases sitting between them. This CDR3 reads CASSDSFAVWGNQPQHF. The CDR3 DNA reads as TGTGCCAGCAGTGACAGTTTTGCAGTCTGGGGCAATCAGCCCCAGCATTTT.

In this sample, this clonotype turned up a few times. The V and J genes are TRBV2 and TRBJ2-3; TRBD2 matches 15 bases. With V trimmed by 7 bases and J by 6 bases, 2 bases remained unmatched. The CDR3 sequence is 14 residues long. Germline V gene sequence: CDR1 SNHLY, CDR2 FYNNEI. CDR3 nucleotides: TGTGCCAGCATCGGACTAGCGGGGGGGGATACGCAGTATTTT. Its protein is CASIGLAGGDTQYF.

This clonotype was counted only a few times. V usage is TRBV29-1 and J usage is TRBJ1-2; 8 nucleotides align to TRBD1. This CDR3 has 14 amino acids. Germline trimming cut 3 bases from V and 5 bases from J; bases unmatched to any gene: 8. Germline lookup yields CDR1 SQVTM and CDR2 ANQGSEA. CDR3 sequence: CSVEDRGTGYGYTF. DNA of the CDR3: TGCAGCGTTGAGGACCGAGGGACAGGATATGGCTACACCTTC.

This chain uses TRBV20-1 with TRBJ2-5; the D gene is possibly TRBD2 (6 bases). Trimming pared 7 bases from V and 2 bases from J, leaving 8 bases between. Germline lookup yields CDR1 DFQATT and CDR2 SNEGSKA (reference sequence). The length of the CDR3 is 11 residues. The CDR3 reads CSGGEQETQYF. The CDR3 DNA reads as TGCAGTGGGGGGGAACAAGAGACCCAGTACTTC.

The V and J genes are TRBV5-1 and TRBJ2-5, with 10 bases aligning to TRBD1. Germline V gene sequence: CDR1 SGHRS, CDR2 YFSETQ. The CDR3 length is 15 residues. V lost 4 bases and J lost 5; bases outside the gene matches: 8. DNA for the CDR3: TGCGCCAGCAGCGCCGACAGGGGGCGCGGGGAGACCCAGTACTTC. Translated: CASSADRGRGETQYF.

The chain recombines TRBV30 with TRBJ2-3; D is tentatively TRBD1 or TRBD2 (6 bases each). V shed 8 bases and J shed 1 base, with 19 bases lying between them. The CDR3 totals 15 residues. Germline CDR1 GTSNPN, CDR2 SVGIG (reference sequence). The CDR3 here is CARGGLVAGTDTQYF. The CDR3 nucleotides read TGTGCCCGAGGGGGTTTGGTAGCGGGCACAGATACGCAGTATTTT.

This clonotype appeared a few times. The chain links TRBV7-2 to TRBJ2-3; 10 positions agree with TRBD2. Germline loops: CDR1 SGHTA, CDR2 FQGNSA. The CDR3 runs to 16 residues. J was trimmed by 2 bases and V by 2 bases; bases with no gene match: 4. The CDR3 bases are TGTGCCAGCAGCTTACGACTAGCGGGTCCCACAGATACGCAGTATTTT. Encoded protein: CASSLRLAGPTDTQYF.

The V gene is TRBV11-2, the J gene TRBJ2-1, with 7 bases lining up with TRBD2. V was pared by 2 bases and J by 7 bases, with 8 bases of the junction left unmatched. The CDR3 contains 15 residues. CDR1 and CDR2 (germline): SGHAT, FQNNGV. CDR3 in DNA: TGTGCCAGCAGCTTACGTGGACTAGAGGAAAATGAGCAGTTCTTC. It yields the protein CASSLRGLEENEQFF.

This clonotype was recorded many times. The chain combines TRBV2 with TRBJ1-6, with 7 positions matching TRBD1. Germline CDR1 reads SNHLY; CDR2 reads FYNNEI. V shed 4 bases and J 0 bases; nucleotides not matched to a gene: 3. The CDR3 is made up of 16 amino acids. This CDR3 is CASSGDSVSYNSPLHF. CDR3 DNA: TGTGCCAGCAGTGGGGACAGTGTCTCCTATAATTCACCCCTCCACTTT.

This rearrangement joins TRBV6-1 to TRBJ1-2, with 8 bases aligning to TRBD1. Looked up from germline, CDR1 is MNHNS and CDR2 is SASEGT. This CDR3 has 11 amino acids. The DNA for the CDR3 is TGTGCGGGGACAGGTGACTATGGCTACACCTTC. It codes for CAGTGDYGYTF.

V is TRBV19 and J is TRBJ2-7, with D unresolved. Germline-derived CDR1 and CDR2 are LNHDA and SQIVND (reference sequence). The CDR3 is 13 residues long. V was pared by 5 bases and J by 1 base, with 9 bases between. CDR3 nucleotides: TGTGCCAGTAGTTGGACGGCATCCTACGAGCAGTACTTC. This sequence encodes CASSWTASYEQYF.

In its sample, this clonotype was seen a few times. This rearrangement joins TRBV5-1 to TRBJ1-4; D call uncertain. The CDR3 spans 14 residues. Germline assignment: CDR1 SGHRS and CDR2 YFSETQ. Trimming removed 5 bases at V and 5 bases at J, with 13 bases between. The DNA for the CDR3 is TGCGCCAGCAGGTTAGAAGCCGGCAATGAAAAACTGTTTTTT. The encoded protein is CASRLEAGNEKLFF.